The entry that follows covers one TCR beta chain sequence. This entry comes from a study of blood T cell repertoires in COVID-19. Some clones are missing from TCRdb's copy, which holds only in-frame ones; the method was immunoSEQ multiplex PCR. The sample contains approximately 120,000 clones, 60% to 85% of which appear only once. This CDR3 contains 12 residues. Germline CDR1 reads LGHDT; CDR2 reads YNNKEL (reference sequence). Trimming shortened V by 4 bases and J by 6 bases, and 10 bases separated the two germline ends. The sequencing sample was made of peripheral blood. The receptor's source is a human donor in a cohort sampled during active or convalescent COVID-19. The J gene is TRBJ2-7, the V gene TRBV3-1 (or the pseudogene TRBV3-2), with D possibly matching TRBD1 (6 bases). The CDR3 protein is CASSRGQFEQYF. Here the CDR3 DNA reads TGTGCCAGCAGCCGAGGACAGTTCGAGCAGTACTTC.